The 29 T cell receptor beta chains in this list originate from one sample, sequenced in a study of T cell clonality in common variable immunodeficiency (dated by TCRdb to about 2015). General study outcomes and caveats: Reportedly, TCRbeta sequences from CVID had fewer deletions and N-nucleotide insertions, and highly modified clones with 13 or more V deletions were absent from CVID.

What these receptors recognize is not known. Receptor libraries were prepared by the immunoSEQ multiplex PCR assay. What TCRdb holds here is the immuneACCESS table cut down to in-frame rearrangements. Part of the clones is not present; checked against another copy, under half of the missing clones reflect an unresolved V gene, and the others are unexplained. The sample features tens of thousands of clones, and none is a singleton. The ten largest clonotypes hold about 2.1% of the sample. The sequenced sample consisted of peripheral blood mononuclear cells. These receptors were obtained from a human donor with common variable immunodeficiency.

This clone was counted ten times or more. The read gets to within 3 residues of the CDR3 end, and the germline J gene fills in the rest. The genes are TRBV2 and TRBJ1-5, with a possible D match to TRBD1 (5 bases). V lost 10 bases and J 5 bases, leaving 18 bases between the germline ends. This CDR3 spans 14 amino acids. Per the germline V gene, CDR1 is SNHLY and CDR2 is FYNNEI. The CDR3 DNA, read in part, is TGTGCCACTAGTACAGACAGAACCCATCAGCCC. Protein sequence: CATSTDRTHQP. The full-length CDR3 reads as CATSTDRTHQPQHF. The complete variable domain, with remaining parts taken from reference TRBV2 and TRBJ1-5, reads EPEVTQTPSHQVTQMGQEVILRCVPISNHLYFYWYRQILGQKVEFLVSFYNNEISEKSEIFDDQFSVERPDGSNFTLKIRSTKLEDSAMYFCATSTDRTHQPQHFGDGTRLSIL.

This clone was seen ten or more times. The read stops 3 residues short of the end of the CDR3; the missing end is completed from the germline J gene. V is TRBV20-1 and J is TRBJ1-1, with 9 bases identical to TRBD1. CDR3 length: 13 residues. Germline trimming cut 7 bases from V and 1 base from J; bases unmatched to any gene: 4. CDR1 and CDR2 from the germline V gene are DFQATT and SNEGSKA (reference sequence). The CDR3 reads CSGNRGQNTEAFF. CDR3 DNA, as far as it was read: TGCAGTGGGAACAGGGGGCAGAACACTGAA.

This clone was seen ten or more times. The read terminates 3 residues ahead of where the CDR3 ends, so the germline J gene completes it. The chain uses TRBV19 and TRBJ1-2; D might be TRBD1 (6 bases). Germline V gene data show CDR1 as LNHDA and CDR2 as SQIVND (reference sequence). This CDR3 spans 15 amino acids. CDR3 DNA, as far as it was read: TGTGCCAGTAGTATACAACAGGGCCGCCCCGAAAAC. Translating it yields CASSIQQGRPEN. The whole CDR3 reads CASSIQQGRPENYTF.

This clone was observed at least ten times. The read ends 3 residues early relative to the CDR3; the germline J gene fills the gap. This chain connects TRBV18 to TRBJ1-2; D is undetermined. This CDR3 has 15 amino acids. In germline, CDR1 is KGHSH, CDR2 LQKENI. V lost 1 base, J lost 4 bases, and 13 bases lay in between. CDR3 DNA, as far as it was read: TGTGCCAGCTCACCACGAAGCGGCCCTGGCTATGGC. Residues: CASSPRSGPGYG. In full, the CDR3 is CASSPRSGPGYGYTF.

In this sample, this clone turned up many times. The CDR3 goes on 3 residues after the read ends, and that part is filled in from the germline J gene. The chain combines TRBV29-1 with TRBJ2-7; 11 bases align to TRBD2. The trim removed 6 bases at V and 1 base at J, leaving 14 bases unmatched. Germline CDR1 is SQVTM and CDR2 is ANQGSEA. The CDR3 covers 17 residues. CDR3 DNA, as far as it was read: TGCAGCGTAAATCCGACTAGCGGGGTGGTCGGTTCCTACGAG. Its protein product is CSVNPTSGVVGSYE. The whole CDR3 is CSVNPTSGVVGSYEQYF.

This clone was seen many times. The missing CDR3 end, 3 residues past where the read stops, is filled in from the germline J gene. The chain couples TRBV28 to TRBJ2-2; 12 nucleotides agree with TRBD2. The junction had 11 bases not matched to a gene; V was cut back by 4 bases and J by 5 bases. Germline V CDR1 and CDR2: MDHEN, SYDVKM. The CDR3 runs 18 residues. Incomplete CDR3 DNA: TGTGCCAGCAGTTGGACCCCGGGAACTAGCGGGGGGACCGGGGAG. Encoded protein: CASSWTPGTSGGTGE. From start to end, the CDR3 is CASSWTPGTSGGTGELFF.

This clone has at least ten counts. Read sequence stops 3 residues before the CDR3 end, and the germline J gene provides the missing end. The chain recombines TRBV30 with TRBJ1-1; D possibly corresponds to TRBD1 (6 bases). V shed 0 bases and J shed 4 bases, with 15 bases lying between them. The germline CDR1 and CDR2 sequences are GTSNPN and SVGIG (reference sequence). The CDR3 has 15 amino acids. CDR3 DNA (partial): TGTGCCTGGAGTGTGGGGGGGGCGCGGAGCACTGAA. Residues: CAWSVGGARSTE. The full CDR3 reads CAWSVGGARSTEAFF.

This clone was seen repeatedly, ten times or more. The read falls 3 residues short of the CDR3 end, and the missing part is taken from the germline J gene. J is TRBJ1-5 and V is TRBV2, with 8 bases matching TRBD1. The V gene's germline CDR1 is SNHLY and CDR2 FYNNEI. Trimming took 3 bases from V and 6 from J; bases not matched to a gene: 4. The CDR3 runs to 14 residues. CDR3 bases read: TGTGCCAGCAGTGAGTCGACAGGGGCTCAGCCC. Translating gives CASSESTGAQP. The CDR3 reads in full as CASSESTGAQPQHF. Based on the CDR3 plus reference TRBV2 and TRBJ1-5, the full variable domain is EPEVTQTPSHQVTQMGQEVILRCVPISNHLYFYWYRQILGQKVEFLVSFYNNEISEKSEIFDDQFSVERPDGSNFTLKIRSTKLEDSAMYFCASSESTGAQPQHFGDGTRLSIL.

This clone has at least ten counts. The read stops 3 residues short of the end of the CDR3; the missing end is completed from the germline J gene. The rearrangement uses TRBV6-2 or TRBV6-3 and TRBJ1-1; no firm D call. Germline CDR1 and CDR2: MNHEY and SVGEGT. CDR3 length: 12 residues. The sequenced CDR3 bases are TGTGCCAGCAATCAGATGGGCCTGGAA. Translating gives CASNQMGLE. The entire CDR3 protein is CASNQMGLEAFF.

This clone has a count of ten or more. Coverage ceases 3 residues before the CDR3 finishes, and the germline J gene fills in the end. The rearrangement links TRBV20-1 to TRBJ2-7; TRBD1 aligns across 8 bases. The germline gives CDR1 DFQATT, CDR2 SNEGSKA (reference sequence). V shed 0 bases and J 2 bases; nucleotides not matched to a gene: 6. This CDR3 contains 15 residues. CDR3 amino acids: CSARDMAGGPYEQYF. The DNA read from the CDR3 is TGCAGTGCTAGAGATATGGCAGGGGGCCCCTACGAG.

This clone occurred many times. Read data end 3 residues before the CDR3 end; the end is taken from the germline J gene. The chain links TRBV5-1 to TRBJ2-3, with a possible D match to TRBD1 (6 bases). The CDR3 contains 12 residues. Germline V CDR1 and CDR2: SGHRS, YFSETQ. The ends were cut back, 4 bases at V and 7 bases at J, with 10 bases in the middle. CDR3 bases read: TGCGCCAGCAGCGGGACACTTAATACG. Its protein product is CASSGTLNT. The whole CDR3 protein is CASSGTLNTQYF.

The table lists this clone with many counts. The read ends 3 residues early relative to the CDR3; the germline J gene fills the gap. The chain uses TRBV7-3 and TRBJ2-7, with unresolved D. V was cut by 0 bases and J by 0 bases, with 6 bases left in between. CDR1 SGHTA and CDR2 FQGTGA come from the germline V gene. CDR3 length: 14 amino acids. The CDR3 loop reads CASSLTHSSYEQYF. The part of the CDR3 DNA that was read is TGTGCCAGCAGCTTAACTCATAGCTCCTACGAG.

This clone was recorded at least ten times. Coverage ceases 3 residues before the CDR3 finishes, and the germline J gene fills in the end. The J gene is TRBJ2-1, the V gene TRBV7-3, with 9 bases lining up with TRBD2. This CDR3 has 16 amino acids. V was pared by 2 bases and J by 5 bases, with 7 bases of the junction left unmatched. In germline, CDR1 is SGHTA, CDR2 FQGTGA. CDR3 DNA (partial): TGTGCCAGCAGCTTAGGCGGCGGGGGGGTCAACAATGAG. Its translation: CASSLGGGGVNNE. The complete CDR3 reads CASSLGGGGVNNEQFF.

At least ten counts were recorded for this clone. The read terminates 3 residues ahead of where the CDR3 ends, so the germline J gene completes it. V is TRBV6-2 or TRBV6-3 and J is TRBJ2-1; 9 nucleotides line up with TRBD1. Per the germline V gene, CDR1 is MNHEY and CDR2 is SVGEGT. CDR3 length: 15 amino acids. The J segment lost 7 bases and the V segment lost 2 bases, leaving 6 bases of the junction unmatched. This CDR3 reads CASSYMGQGTNEQFF. Partial CDR3 DNA: TGTGCCAGCAGTTACATGGGACAGGGAACGAATGAG.

The table lists this clone with many counts. The read comes to an end 3 residues before the CDR3 does, leaving the germline J gene to fill in the end. This chain joins TRBV5-1 and TRBJ1-1; 10 bases are shared with TRBD1. V lost 4 bases, J lost 6 bases, and 6 bases stayed unmatched. In germline, CDR1 is SGHRS, CDR2 YFSETQ. CDR3 length: 14 amino acids. The CDR3 loop is CASSTGQGRAEAFF. The part of the CDR3 DNA that was read is TGCGCCAGCAGCACGGGACAGGGGAGGGCTGAA. The variable domain in full, with the rest retrieved from reference TRBV5-1 and TRBJ1-1, is KAGVTQTPRYLIKTRGQQVTLSCSPISGHRSVSWYQQTPGQGLQFLFEYFSETQRNKGNFPGRFSGRQFSNSRSEMNVSTLELGDSALYLCASSTGQGRAEAFFGQGTRLTVV.

This clone appeared many times. The DNA ends 3 residues before the CDR3 does, and the rest of the CDR3 is filled in from the germline J gene. The rearrangement links TRBV18 to TRBJ1-6; D is perhaps TRBD1 (5 bases). Looked up from germline, CDR1 is KGHSH and CDR2 is LQKENI. The CDR3 is made up of 16 amino acids. Trimming took 1 base from V and 4 from J, leaving 11 bases between them. Partial CDR3 DNA: TGTGCCAGCTCACCACGGGCCCAGGGTTATAATTCACCC. Translating it yields CASSPRAQGYNSP. The entire CDR3 protein reads CASSPRAQGYNSPLHF.

This clone was detected many times. The CDR3 bases that were read are TGCGCCAGCAGCGAGGGGGCCTATGGC. As protein: CASSEGAYG. The full CDR3 is CASSEGAYGYTF. This chain connects TRBV5-1 to TRBJ1-2, with 7 positions matching TRBD1. Read data end 3 residues before the CDR3 end; the end is taken from the germline J gene. The CDR3 loop spans 12 amino acids. Germline assignment: CDR1 SGHRS and CDR2 YFSETQ. The junction had 1 base not matched to a gene; V was cut back by 4 bases and J by 4 bases.

This clone appeared many times. The sequenced fragment ends 3 residues before the CDR3 boundary, so the rest is inferred from the germline J gene. The rearrangement uses TRBV7-9 and TRBJ2-7; D is unclear. V lost 3 bases to trimming and J lost 0 bases, with 9 bases between them. From germline, CDR1 is SEHNR and CDR2 FQNEAQ (reference sequence). This CDR3 comprises 14 residues. The DNA read from the CDR3 is TGTGCCAGCAGCTTTGGCGGAGCCTCCTACGAG. This translates into CASSFGGASYE. The whole CDR3 region reads CASSFGGASYEQYF.

This clone was picked up many times. The read halts 3 residues ahead of the CDR3 end, with the missing end drawn from the germline J gene. The chain links TRBV30 to TRBJ1-2, with D perhaps matching TRBD1 (6 bases). V lost 8 bases, J lost 5 bases, and 15 bases lay in between. From germline, CDR1 is GTSNPN and CDR2 SVGIG (reference sequence). The CDR3 covers 12 residues. The CDR3 protein is CAAISGVYGYTF. CDR3 DNA (partial): TGTGCCGCCATCTCAGGGGTATATGGC. Full variable domain (rest looked up from reference TRBV30 and TRBJ1-2): SQTIHQWPATLVQPVGSPLSLECTVEGTSNPNLYWYRQAAGRGLQLLFYSVGIGQISSEVPQNLSASRPQDRQFILSSKKLLLSDSGFYLCAAISGVYGYTFGSGTRLTVV.

This clone has ten or more counts. The read ends 3 residues shy of where the CDR3 ends; the end is completed using the germline J gene. The rearrangement joins TRBV5-4 to TRBJ2-7; TRBD1 matches at 7 bases. This CDR3 is built from 13 residues. Per the germline V gene, CDR1 is SGHNT and CDR2 is YYREEE (reference sequence). V was pared by 4 bases and J by 1 base, with 2 bases of the junction left unmatched. CDR3 amino acids: CASSRDRSYEQYF. Incomplete CDR3 DNA: TGTGCCAGCAGCCGGGACAGATCCTACGAG.

This clone was counted ten times or more. The CDR3 extends 3 residues past the end of the read, so its final part is completed from the germline J gene. The chain carries TRBV2 and TRBJ2-7, with TRBD1 matching 8 bases. The V and J ends lost 4 bases and 4 bases, in that order; junction bases with no gene match: 6. Germline-derived CDR1 and CDR2 are SNHLY and FYNNEI. The CDR3 length is 14 residues. CDR3 loop: CASSGLNRGYEQYF. The CDR3 DNA, read in part, is TGTGCCAGCAGTGGTCTGAACAGGGGGTACGAG.

At least ten counts were recorded for this clone. Read data end 3 residues before the CDR3 end; the end is taken from the germline J gene. V usage is TRBV7-6 and J usage is TRBJ2-5, with D possibly TRBD1 on 7 matching bases. The ends were cut back, 4 bases at V and 7 bases at J, with 13 bases in the middle. The length of the CDR3 is 13 residues. Germline assignment: CDR1 SGHVS and CDR2 FNYEAQ. The CDR3 bases that were read are TGTGCCAGCAGCTCCTTCCAGGGGGGGACC. It codes for CASSSFQGGT. The entire CDR3 protein reads CASSSFQGGTQYF.

This clone was recorded at least ten times. Read coverage stops 3 residues before the CDR3 terminus; the germline J gene supplies the remainder. V gene TRBV10-3 combines with J gene TRBJ2-5; 11 bases align to TRBD1. CDR3 size: 16 residues. The germline V gene has CDR1 ENHRY and CDR2 SYGVKD. The ends lost 4 bases at V and 5 bases at J; junction bases unmatched: 9. CDR3 DNA, as far as it was read: TGTGCCATCAGTGCCCCTCGGACAGGGGGCGGGGAGACC. It encodes CAISAPRTGGGET. The full CDR3 sequence reads CAISAPRTGGGETQYF.

This clone was seen at least ten times. The read comes to an end 3 residues before the CDR3 does, leaving the germline J gene to fill in the end. This chain links TRBV6-1 with TRBJ2-5; 7 nucleotides align to TRBD2. The J segment lost 5 bases and the V segment lost 3 bases, leaving 9 bases of the junction unmatched. The germline V gene encodes CDR1 MNHNS and CDR2 SASEGT. The CDR3 consists of 15 residues. The DNA read from the CDR3 is TGTGCCAGCAGTGAGTACAGCGGGGTGCGGGAGACC. This translates into CASSEYSGVRET. The full CDR3 protein is CASSEYSGVRETQYF.

This clone was observed many times. The read is 3 residues too short to cover the CDR3 end, so that end is filled in from the germline J gene. The chain combines TRBV12-3 or TRBV12-4 with TRBJ2-1; TRBD2 aligns across 8 bases. The CDR3 is 14 amino acids. The junction had 7 bases not matched to a gene; V was cut back by 6 bases and J by 6 bases. Partial CDR3 DNA: TGTGCCAGCAGGCTTGGCGGGGGGTTCAATGAG. It specifies CASRLGGGFNE. From start to end, the CDR3 is CASRLGGGFNEQFF.

At least ten counts were recorded for this clone. The read finishes 3 residues shy of the CDR3 end, and the germline J gene is used to complete it. The rearrangement uses TRBV13 and TRBJ2-3, with D maybe TRBD2 (6 bases). The CDR3 is 14 amino acids. CDR1 and CDR2 (germline): PRHDT, FYEKMQ (reference sequence). V was cut by 3 bases and J by 6 bases, with 13 bases left in between. The CDR3 DNA, read in part, is TGTGCCAGCAGCTTTCGGACGAGCGGGGATACG. This codes for CASSFRTSGDT. The full CDR3 is CASSFRTSGDTQYF.

In this sample, this clone turned up many times. The CDR3 end lies 3 residues beyond the end of the read and is filled in from the germline J gene. The rearrangement joins TRBV30 to TRBJ2-7; D is tentatively TRBD1 or TRBD2 (6 bases each). V lost 1 base, J lost 2 bases, and 18 bases lay in between. This CDR3 has 16 amino acids. Germline lookup yields CDR1 GTSNPN and CDR2 SVGIG (reference sequence). The sequenced part of the CDR3 DNA is TGTGCCTGGAGTGGCCCCCTTGGAGGGGGACCCTACGAG. This translates into CAWSGPLGGGPYE. The entire CDR3 protein reads CAWSGPLGGGPYEQYF.

The sample holds many counts of this clone. The DNA ends 3 residues before the CDR3 does, and the rest of the CDR3 is filled in from the germline J gene. The chain combines TRBV4-2 with TRBJ2-3; TRBD2 aligns across 9 bases. The CDR3 length is 18 residues. J lost 2 bases, V lost 1 base, and 10 bases had no gene match. Germline values: CDR1 LGHNA, CDR2 YNFKEQ. CDR3 sequence reads: CASSQGVRTSAFTDTQYF. The sequenced CDR3 bases are TGTGCCAGCAGCCAAGGAGTCCGGACTAGCGCCTTCACAGATACG.

In its sample, this clone was seen many times. Sequencing ends 3 residues short of the CDR3 end; the germline J gene provides the rest. The J gene is TRBJ2-7, the V gene TRBV30, with 8 nucleotides matching TRBD1. The CDR3 loop spans 13 amino acids. Unmatched junction bases numbered 5, after V lost 2 bases and J lost 5 bases. Germline V gives CDR1 GTSNPN, CDR2 SVGIG (reference sequence). The covered CDR3 bases are TGTGCCTGGAGTTCGGACAGGGTACACGAG. Amino acids: CAWSSDRVHE. In full, the CDR3 is CAWSSDRVHEQYF.